The entry that follows covers one T cell receptor (beta chain) sequence. Preparation of the TCRbeta library involved a method that used unique molecular identifiers. TCRdb processed the PCR reads anew with MiXCR; each CDR3 protein has one entry. This table has about 340,000 distinct CDR3 sequences, 10% appearing once. The sample belongs to a study of T-cell reconstitution after alpha-beta-depleted transplantation in children. The germline V gene encodes CDR1 SGHRS and CDR2 YFSETQ. The CDR3 totals 17 residues. Trimming cost V 0 bases and J 4 bases, with 14 bases left between them. This TCR was sampled from a human donor who donated a stem cell graft to a child with acute lymphoblastic leukemia. Sequences were derived from PBMCs from the stem cell graft donor, sampled from the stem cell graft. The rearrangement joins TRBV5-1 to TRBJ1-6; D unresolved. The CDR3 bases are TGCGCCAGCAGCTTGGCCAACTCCGGACGGTATAATTCACCCCTCCACTTT. This codes for CASSLANSGRYNSPLHF. Supplemented by reference TRBV5-1 and TRBJ1-6, the full variable domain reads KAGVTQTPRYLIKTRGQQVTLSCSPISGHRSVSWYQQTPGQGLQFLFEYFSETQRNKGNFPGRFSGRQFSNSRSEMNVSTLELGDSALYLCASSLANSGRYNSPLHFGNGTRLTVT.